This T cell receptor (beta chain) stems from a study of CD4 T cells in relation to SARS-CoV-2 and coronaviruses. On the study more broadly: ViraFEST: approximately nine-day antigen culture of PBMCs, then TCR beta CDR3 sequencing. Negative control cultures got HIV-1 Nef peptides or no peptide.

Before the COVID-19 pandemic, during about 2011-2019, CD4+ T cells were taken from unexposed donors. After roughly ten days of culture, CD4+ T cells were isolated. As cell numbers allowed, unexposed-donor CD4+ T cells faced SARS-CoV-2 S/N and four cold-coronavirus spikes. Each well had a few million PBMCs in about 5% human AB serum with IL-2. This CDR3 comprises 10 residues. Per the germline V gene, CDR1 is SGHTA and CDR2 is FQGNSA. Worth noting for this clone: Antigen unknown. One junction end does not reproduce the germline sequence, and a read error may be involved.

Assay: immunoSEQ multiplex PCR; the TCRdb copy retains only in-frame clones and omits some. Of some 29,000 clones listed, less than 85% are singletons. The TCR comes from a human donor in good health. V and J are TRBV7-2 and TRBJ2-2, with D possibly being TRBD2 (5 bases). The sample comprised CD4+ T cells from PBMCs, cultured in vitro. This chain's CDR3 is CAFQGRGAVF. In nucleotides, the CDR3 is TGTGCCTTCCAAGGCCGGGGAGCTGTTTTT. The variable domain in full, with the rest retrieved from reference TRBV7-2 and TRBJ2-2, is GAGVSQSPSNKVTEKGKDVELRCDPISGHTALYWYRQSLGQGLEFLIYFQGNSAPDKSGLPSDRFSAERTGGSVSTLTIQRTQQEDSAVYLCAFQGRGAVFGEGSRLTVL.